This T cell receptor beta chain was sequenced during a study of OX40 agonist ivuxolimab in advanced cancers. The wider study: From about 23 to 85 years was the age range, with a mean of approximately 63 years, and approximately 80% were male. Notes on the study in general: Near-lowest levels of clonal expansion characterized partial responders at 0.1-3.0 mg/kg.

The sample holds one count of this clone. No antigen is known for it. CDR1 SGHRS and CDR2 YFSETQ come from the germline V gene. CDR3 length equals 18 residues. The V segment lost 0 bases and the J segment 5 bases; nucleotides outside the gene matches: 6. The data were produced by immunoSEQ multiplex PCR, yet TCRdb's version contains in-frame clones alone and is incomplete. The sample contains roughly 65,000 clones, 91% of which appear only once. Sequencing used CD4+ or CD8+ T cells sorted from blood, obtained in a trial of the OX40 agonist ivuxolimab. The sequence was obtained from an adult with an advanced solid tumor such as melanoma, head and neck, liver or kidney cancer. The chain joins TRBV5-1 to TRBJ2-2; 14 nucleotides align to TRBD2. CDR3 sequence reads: CASSLAGTSGSPTGELFF. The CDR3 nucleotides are TGCGCCAGCAGCTTGGCGGGGACTAGCGGGAGTCCGACCGGGGAGCTGTTTTTT.